This T cell receptor (beta chain) was identified during a study of blood T cell repertoires in COVID-19. On the study more broadly: Material from acute and convalescent COVID-19 was sourced from the United States, Italy and Spain. T cells, B-cell-depleted T cells, or PBMCs supplied cDNA or gDNA.

Seattle patients were enrolled while actively infected and followed longitudinally. The assay was immunoSEQ multiplex PCR, and TCRdb's table has in-frame clones only and misses some. Of approximately 110,000 clones in the sample, 70% to 75% were seen once. This CDR3 has 15 residues. The germline V gene has CDR1 GTSNPN and CDR2 SVGIG (reference sequence). Germline trimming cut 7 bases from V and 4 bases from J; bases unmatched to any gene: 9. The chain recombines TRBV30 with TRBJ1-4, with 10 bases that match TRBD1. Sequenced: peripheral blood. The TCR comes from a man older than 75 with COVID-19, enrolled during active disease. DNA of the CDR3: TGTGCCTACGGGACAGGGGCTTGGCTTAATGAAAAACTGTTTTTT. Residues: CAYGTGAWLNEKLFF.